This T cell receptor (beta chain) was documented in a study of shared clonotypes between healthy human individuals. Study background: The donors, two women and a few men, were aged 18 to 49. Study-level results: Larger richness was generally estimated for naive than memory subsets.

All donors were Caucasian adults living in Nashville, Tennessee. This CDR3 region has 13 residues. V dropped 6 bases and J dropped 8; count of bases not matched to a gene: 9. CDR1 MNHEY and CDR2 SVGAGI come from the germline V gene. Assay used: immunoSEQ multiplex PCR; TCRdb lists only in-frame clones, some missing. The sample gives roughly 640,000 clones, about 74% of which show up once; 1.5% to 2% is in the top ten. In its sample, this clone was seen once. Its antigen is unidentified. The source is a woman aged 25 to 39 in good health. Specimen: memory CD4+ T cells sorted from blood. Subset noted: CD45RA-negative fraction. The chain employs TRBV6-5 and TRBJ1-2; TRBD1 aligns across 7 bases. CDR3 nucleotides: TGTGCCAGCAGCACCGGGGACAGCTGGGGCTACACCTTC. It translates to CASSTGDSWGYTF.